This TCR beta chain was sequenced during a study of OX40 agonist ivuxolimab in advanced cancers. Study-level background: Ivuxolimab, which targeted the costimulatory receptor OX40 (CD134), was an agonistic, fully human IgG2 monoclonal antibody. The purpose of peripheral TCRbeta sequencing was to test whether ivuxolimab changed TCR sequence diversity and led to clonal T-cell expansion. The dose-escalation cohort was roughly 83% male with a mean age of roughly 62 years, ranging from about 23 to 85. The paper reports the monotherapy dose-escalation portion (N ≈ 50 patients) of the phase I ivuxolimab trial. Prior anti-PD-1, anti-PD-L1 or anti-CTLA-4 therapy was permitted, and checkpoint inhibitors had been received by roughly two fifths of dose-escalation patients. Three dose-escalation patients achieved partial responses, one with hepatocellular carcinoma and two with cutaneous melanoma. Among the 50 to 55 dose-escalation patients, around 20 had hepatocellular carcinoma, 15 or so melanoma, 9 renal cell carcinoma and 9 head and neck cancer. Intravenous ivuxolimab was administered to patients every 2 weeks at six dose levels: 0.01, 0.1, 0.3, 1.5, 3 and 10 mg/kg. Beyond this particular receptor, the publication reports: Which antigens the clonally expanded peripheral T cells were specific for was not determined. In partial responders in the 0.1-3.0 mg/kg groups, normalized peripheral clonal expansion was found to be among the lowest, especially among CD8+ T cells. Clonal expansion of both CD4+ and CD8+ blood T cells was observed from baseline to week 6 at doses 0.1 to 3.0 mg/kg. After ivuxolimab, CD8+ T cells had more expanded clones than CD4+ T cells on average. Low levels of normalized T-cell clonal expansion were also shown by some nonresponding patients.

In regard to this clone: Its recognized antigen is unknown. The record has no base qualities; no much larger clone is one base away.

Genomic DNA was isolated from the sorted cells so that the TCRbeta CDR3 region could be sequenced. TCRbeta CDR3 regions were sequenced using the immunoSEQ Assay. The table was pulled from immuneACCESS by TCRdb, which kept in-frame rearrangements only. Such tables lose some clones; where checked, under half of the loss comes from unresolved V genes, and the rest has no known cause. This sample lists 10,000 to 14,000 clones; about 82% were detected once. Over 9.5% of the sample belongs to the ten largest clones. V is pruned by 8 bases and J by 2 bases, leaving 6 bases of the junction without a gene match. Inclusive of the bounding cysteine and phenylalanine, the CDR3 is 15 residues long. Only CDR3 DNA is held: 45 bases, read in frame from base 1. Per the germline V gene, MNHNS is the CDR1 and SASEGT is the CDR2. The trial excluded patients who had a history of autoimmune disease or were on systemic immunosuppression. In every dose cohort, peripheral blood was drawn for TCR sequencing at baseline, cycle 4 day 1, and cycle 7 day 1. Samples were obtained from an open-label, multicenter, first-in-human phase I dose-escalation trial of ivuxolimab. The trial enrolled adults with locally advanced or metastatic head and neck squamous cell, hepatocellular, melanoma or renal cell carcinoma. Before TCR sequencing, CD4+ T cells and CD8+ T cells were sorted from peripheral blood as separate populations.

The sequence links TRBV6-1 to TRBJ1-5, with TRBD1 identical over 10 junction bases. This receptor was taken from an adult with an advanced solid tumor such as melanoma, head and neck, liver or kidney cancer. This sample comprised CD4+ or CD8+ T cells sorted from blood, obtained in a trial of the OX40 agonist ivuxolimab. The DNA reads TGTGCCAGCGTCTGGGACAGGGGTCGCAATCAGCCCCAGCATTTT. Its translation reads: CASVWDRGRNQPQHF.